This T cell receptor delta chain was documented in a study of gamma-delta T cells after stem cell transplantation. The CDR3 has 18 residues. Germline V lookup: CDR1 GEAIGNYY, CDR2 EKD. TCRdb reprocessed the RT-PCR reads through CATT. The sample consists of around 2,600 delta-chain clones, approximately 24% of them appearing once. This clone was observed a few times. This may arise from a read error, as a much more abundant clone is one base away. The same CDR3 arises from other DNA sequences in this sample as well. The sequence came from a human donor. It is not recorded whose cells these are; they may come from a transplant donor. This chain joins TRDV2 and TRDJ1, with a possible D match to TRDD3 (5 bases). Sequenced material: gamma-delta T cells. DNA for the CDR3: TGCGCCTGTGACCCACGGGGTCGATCTGGGCGGTACACCGATAAACTCATCTTT. It is translated as CACDPRGRSGRYTDKLIF.